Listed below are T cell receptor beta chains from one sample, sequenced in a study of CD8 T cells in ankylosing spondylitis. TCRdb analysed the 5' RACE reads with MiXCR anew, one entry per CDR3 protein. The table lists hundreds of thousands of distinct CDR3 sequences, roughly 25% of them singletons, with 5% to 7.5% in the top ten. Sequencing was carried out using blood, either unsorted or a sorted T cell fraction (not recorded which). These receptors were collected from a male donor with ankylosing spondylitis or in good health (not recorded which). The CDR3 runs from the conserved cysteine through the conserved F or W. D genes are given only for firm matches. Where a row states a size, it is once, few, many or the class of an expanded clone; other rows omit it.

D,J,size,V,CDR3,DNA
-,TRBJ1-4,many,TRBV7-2,CASSSSPGGVGEKLFF,TGTGCCAGCAGCTCCTCCCCGGGGGGCGTTGGTGAAAAACTGTTTTTT
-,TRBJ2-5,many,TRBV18,CASSPDRQETQYF,TGTGCCAGCAGTCCCGACAGGCAAGAGACCCAGTACTTC
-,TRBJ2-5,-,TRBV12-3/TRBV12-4,CASSLGRRGRGGTQYF,TGTGCCAGCAGTTTAGGACGGAGGGGGCGGGGCGGGACCCAGTACTTC
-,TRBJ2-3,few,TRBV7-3,CASSQSPGDTQYF,TGTGCCAGCAGCCAATCACCGGGCGATACGCAGTATTTT
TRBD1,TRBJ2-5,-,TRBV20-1,CSANPGQGISETQYF,TGCAGTGCTAACCCGGGACAGGGGATCAGTGAGACCCAGTACTTC
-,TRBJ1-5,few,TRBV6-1,CASSPAVNQPQHF,TGTGCCAGCAGTCCCGCGGTCAATCAGCCCCAGCATTTT
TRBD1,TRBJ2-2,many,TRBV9,CASSDRDRVTGELFF,TGTGCCAGCAGCGACCGGGACAGGGTTACCGGGGAGCTGTTTTTT
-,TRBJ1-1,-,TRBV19,CASSPPLGTEAFF,TGTGCCAGTAGCCCCCCTTTGGGGACTGAAGCTTTCTTT
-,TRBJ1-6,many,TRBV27,CASSLSALSPNSPLHF,TGTGCCAGCAGTTTATCAGCCCTCTCCCCAAATTCACCCCTCCACTTT
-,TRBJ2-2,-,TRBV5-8,CASSLDRSFTGELFF,TGTGCCAGCAGCTTGGACAGGAGTTTCACCGGGGAGCTGTTTTTT
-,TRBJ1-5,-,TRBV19,CASSISTGSNQPQHF,TGTGCCAGTAGTATCTCAACAGGGAGCAATCAGCCCCAGCATTTT
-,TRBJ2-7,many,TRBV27,CASSHRDSYEQYF,TGTGCCAGCAGTCACAGGGACTCCTACGAGCAGTACTTC
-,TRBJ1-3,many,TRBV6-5,CASSYSIPGESGNTIYF,TGTGCCAGCAGTTACTCGATACCAGGGGAAAGCGGAAACACCATATATTTT
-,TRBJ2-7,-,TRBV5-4,CASSLGLRVHEQYF,TGTGCCAGCAGCTTGGGACTGCGGGTCCACGAGCAGTACTTC
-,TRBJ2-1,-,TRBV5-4,CASSFGLNEQFF,TGTGCCAGCAGCTTTGGACTAAATGAGCAGTTCTTC
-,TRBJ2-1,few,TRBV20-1,CSARDTINEQFF,TGCAGTGCTAGAGATACGATCAATGAGCAGTTCTTC
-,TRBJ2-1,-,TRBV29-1,CSVEYAGPPLF,TGCAGCGTTGAATATGCGGGGCCGCCCCTATTC
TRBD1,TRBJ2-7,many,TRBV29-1,CSVERGGLDEQYF,TGCAGCGTTGAGCGAGGGGGCCTGGACGAGCAGTACTTC
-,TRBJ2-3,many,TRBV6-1,CASSQQEFTDTQYF,TGTGCCAGCAGCCAACAGGAGTTCACAGATACGCAGTATTTT
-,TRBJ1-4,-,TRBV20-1,CSAAPPGSNEKLFF,TGCAGTGCTGCACCCCCGGGATCTAATGAAAAACTGTTTTTT
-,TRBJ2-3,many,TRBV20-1,CSAQDPSGPSGTQYF,TGCAGTGCCCAGGACCCAAGCGGCCCCTCGGGTACGCAGTATTTT
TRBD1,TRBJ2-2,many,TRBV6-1,CASSRHARGTGFAGELFF,TGTGCCAGCAGCCGCCACGCCCGCGGGACAGGGTTTGCCGGGGAGCTGTTTTTT
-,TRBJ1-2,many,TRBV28,CASSSPSGWGGYTF,TGTGCCAGCAGTTCCCCATCCGGCTGGGGTGGCTACACCTTC